This T cell receptor beta chain emerged from a study of response to subunit inactivated influenza vaccine. Germline V gene sequence: CDR1 SNHLY, CDR2 FYNNEI. The ends lost 7 bases at V and 2 bases at J; junction bases unmatched: 3. The CDR3 extends over 15 amino acids. In TCRdb, the RT-PCR reads were re-called with MiXCR into one record per CDR3 protein. In the table there are about 580,000 distinct CDR3 sequences, 12% to 15% of which are singletons. The receptor was isolated from a man aged 50 or older who received an inactivated influenza vaccine. This specimen consisted of PBMCs from blood, obtained roughly 12 days after vaccination. The V and J genes are TRBV2 and TRBJ2-1; the match to TRBD2 covers 12 bases. The CDR3 DNA reads as TGTGCCAGCAAACGGACTAGCGGGGCCTACAATGAGCAGTTCTTC. Translated, it gives CASKRTSGAYNEQFF.